Sequencing of this T cell receptor (beta chain) was carried out in a study of regulatory T cells in long-lasting Graves disease. TCR beta libraries were built with iRepertoire HTBI primers and Arm-PCR of CDR3 regions. TCRdb itself ran the multiplex PCR reads through MiXCR, one entry per CDR3 protein. The table records 350,000 to 500,000 distinct CDR3 sequences, about 21% of them present only once. In the case of this clonotype: Its antigen is as yet unknown.

Notes on the study in general: Reduced TCR diversity was observed in persistent Graves' patients versus newly diagnosed patients.

The V gene's germline CDR1 is LGHDT and CDR2 YNNKEL (reference sequence). With 3 bases removed from V and 7 bases from J, the gap between germline ends came to 10 bases. The CDR3 totals 12 residues. Time point indicated: persistent/refractory GD, antithyroid drugs over 5 years with positive TRAb. With RNA extracted from PBMCs as input, the TCR library was made. The patients were enrolled through endocrinology in Xi'an, China. The rearrangement joins TRBV3-1 to TRBJ2-7; D gene ambiguous. The sequenced sample was peripheral blood mononuclear cells (PBMCs), obtained when the disease was refractory, from a patient treated with antithyroid drugs. The source of this sequence is a female donor with Graves disease. The CDR3: CASSQGSREQYF. The CDR3 DNA reads as TGTGCCAGCAGCCAGGGGTCGAGGGAGCAGTACTTC.